A selection of T cell receptor beta chains follows, all from one sample in a study of T cell changes during pregnancy in multiple sclerosis. Only in-frame clones appear in the TCRdb table, and some are missing; sequencing was by immunoSEQ multiplex PCR. The top ten clones hold roughly 1.4% of a sample with about 92,000 clones, 92% of them seen once. The sample consisted of peripheral blood, taken in the first trimester of pregnancy. Every receptor here comes from a female donor with multiple sclerosis, enrolled in a pregnancy study. The CDR3 runs from the conserved cysteine through the conserved F or W. The order of the fields is J gene, D gene, clone size, V gene, CDR3 protein, CDR3 DNA. A D gene is named only where the DNA matches it firmly. Not every row has a clone size; where given, it reads once, few, many or a size class.

>TRBJ2-7|TRBD1|NA|TRBV18
CASSPIRDRSVEQYF
TGTGCCAGCTCACCAATCAGGGACAGATCCGTGGAGCAGTACTTC
>TRBJ1-1|NA|NA|TRBV19
CASSIVANTEAFF
TGTGCCAGTAGTATAGTGGCGAACACTGAAGCTTTCTTT
>TRBJ2-1|TRBD2|NA|TRBV29-1
CSVGMLAGGPTYNEQFF
TGCAGCGTTGGTATGCTAGCGGGAGGCCCAACTTACAATGAGCAGTTCTTC
>TRBJ2-7|TRBD2|NA|TRBV15
CATSPVRLAGVIDEQYF
TGTGCCACCAGCCCCGTCCGACTAGCGGGAGTTATCGACGAGCAGTACTTC
>TRBJ1-2|NA|NA|TRBV9
CASSVLGGIDGYTF
TGTGCCAGCAGCGTATTAGGCGGGATTGATGGCTACACCTTC
>TRBJ2-3|NA|once|TRBV5-4
CASSSNSASTDTQYF
TGTGCCAGCAGCTCCAACAGTGCTAGCACAGATACGCAGTATTTT
>TRBJ1-1|NA|NA|TRBV27
CASGLMNTEAFF
TGTGCCAGCGGACTCATGAACACTGAAGCTTTCTTT
>TRBJ2-5|TRBD1|NA|TRBV7-9
CASSRTGTGQETQYF
TGTGCCAGCAGCCGGACCGGGACAGGGCAAGAGACCCAGTACTTC
>TRBJ1-4|NA|NA|TRBV9
CASSVGQAEGNEKLFF
TGTGCCAGCAGCGTAGGACAGGCCGAAGGGAATGAAAAACTGTTTTTT
>TRBJ1-3|NA|NA|TRBV28
CASSLAGERNTIYF
TGTGCCAGCAGTTTGGCCGGGGAGAGAAACACCATATATTTT
>TRBJ2-3|TRBD2|NA|TRBV18
CASSHKTSGRSRSTDTQYF
TGTGCCAGCTCACACAAGACTAGCGGGAGGTCCCGAAGCACAGATACGCAGTATTTT
>TRBJ2-7|NA|NA|TRBV19
CASSPGGLEAEQYF
TGTGCCAGTAGTCCCGGGGGGCTGGAGGCCGAGCAGTACTTC
>TRBJ2-2|TRBD1|NA|TRBV5-4
CASSFVGTESGELFF
TGTGCCAGCAGCTTTGTCGGGACAGAATCCGGGGAGCTGTTTTTT
>TRBJ2-1|NA|NA|TRBV20-1
CSGESHNEQFF
TGCAGTGGAGAATCCCACAATGAGCAGTTCTTC
>TRBJ2-1|TRBD2|NA|TRBV27
CASSLWLAGVRNEQFF
TGTGCCAGCAGTTTGTGGCTAGCGGGAGTACGTAATGAGCAGTTCTTC
>TRBJ2-2|TRBD2|NA|TRBV11-3
CASSSGTSGKVGELFF
TGTGCCAGCAGCTCGGGGACTAGCGGGAAGGTCGGGGAGCTGTTTTTT
>TRBJ1-2|TRBD1|once|TRBV7-2
CASSKTGTANYGYTF
TGTGCCAGCAGCAAAACCGGGACAGCTAACTATGGCTACACCTTC
>TRBJ1-5|NA|NA|TRBV13
CASSLSRRSSNQPQHF
TGTGCCAGCAGCTTATCCCGGCGGAGTAGCAATCAGCCCCAGCATTTT
>TRBJ1-2|TRBD1|NA|TRBV7-2
CASSLVRDRVTGYTF
TGTGCCAGCAGCTTAGTTCGAGACAGGGTGACTGGCTACACCTTC
>TRBJ1-1|TRBD1|NA|TRBV29-1
CSVVRDSNTEAFF
TGCAGCGTGGTGAGGGACAGCAACACTGAAGCTTTCTTT
>TRBJ1-3|TRBD1|NA|TRBV11-2
CASSSLGVDRGSGNTIYF
TGTGCCAGCAGCTCGTTGGGGGTCGACAGGGGTAGTGGAAACACCATATATTTT
>TRBJ2-1|NA|NA|TRBV4-2
CASSPGQFTGQFF
TGTGCCAGCAGCCCCGGACAGTTCACTGGGCAGTTCTTC
>TRBJ1-1|TRBD1|few|TRBV19
CATMTGGLSEAFF
TGTGCCACCATGACAGGGGGCCTTTCTGAAGCTTTCTTT
>TRBJ2-1|NA|NA|TRBV7-6
CASSLGGTVNEQFF
TGTGCCAGCAGCTTGGGCGGGACTGTTAATGAGCAGTTCTTC
>TRBJ2-7|TRBD2|NA|TRBV27
CASSPRTSGSYEQYF
TGTGCCAGCAGTCCCCGGACTAGCGGGAGTTACGAGCAGTACTTC
>TRBJ2-3|NA|NA|TRBV28
CASSGLDTQYF
TGTGCCAGCAGTGGGCTAGATACGCAGTATTTT